The 13 T cell receptor beta chains presented below share a single source sample, sequenced in a study of regulatory T cells in long-lasting Graves disease (dated by TCRdb to the early 2020s). Library preparation used multiplex PCR. The instrument was an Illumina HiSeq 4000. CDR3 regions were amplified by Arm-PCR with iRepertoire HTBI primers to construct TCR beta libraries. Using fastp at Q25 and MiXCR, TCRdb reprocessed the public reads and kept productive beta chains. Every CDR3 protein is listed once, alongside the most common genes and DNA of its rows. The sample table shows 650,000 to 700,000 distinct CDR3 sequences, and around 30% are seen once. The ten biggest clones cover 35% to 55% of the sample. This sample's time point label indicates: persistent/refractory GD, antithyroid drugs over 5 years with positive TRAb. For both TCR sequencing and RNA sequencing, RNA was extracted from PBMCs in TRIzol.

This specimen consisted of peripheral blood mononuclear cells (PBMCs), obtained when the disease was refractory, from a patient treated with antithyroid drugs. The receptor set was obtained from a female donor with Graves disease.

This chain joins TRBV11-2 and TRBJ2-7; 11 positions match TRBD2. The J segment lost 1 base and the V segment lost 6 bases, leaving 5 bases of the junction unmatched. This CDR3 region has 15 residues. Germline CDR1 and CDR2: SGHAT and FQNNGV. Here the CDR3 DNA reads TGTGCCAGCAGTTACACTAGCGGGGGATCCTACGAGCAGTACTTC. It encodes CASSYTSGGSYEQYF.

There are a few counts of this clonotype. The chain has TRBV5-8 and TRBJ1-1, with no clear D. The CDR3 has 15 residues. Trimming took 2 bases from V and 0 from J, leaving 11 bases between them. The germline gives CDR1 SGHTS, CDR2 YDEGEE. This CDR3 reads CASSFVVTMNTEAFF. The CDR3 region has the DNA TGTGCCAGCAGCTTCGTTGTCACTATGAACACTGAAGCTTTCTTT.

This clonotype was found a few times. The V and J genes are TRBV7-2 and TRBJ2-7, with D uncertain. Trimming shortened V by 5 bases and J by 2 bases, and 10 bases separated the two germline ends. CDR3 length: 13 residues. Germline CDR1 is SGHTA and CDR2 is FQGNSA. The CDR3 is CASSPEWTYEQYF. In DNA form, the CDR3 reads TGTGCCAGCAGCCCCGAGTGGACCTACGAGCAGTACTTC.

The chain couples TRBV19 to TRBJ1-6; 9 bases match TRBD1. Trimming cost V 4 bases and J 8 bases; bases outside gene matches: 9. Germline V gene lookup returns CDR1 LNHDA and CDR2 SQIVND (reference sequence). There are 16 residues in the CDR3. The CDR3 loop reads CASSNAGQGRDSPLHF. CDR3 sequence (DNA): TGTGCCAGTAGTAATGCGGGACAGGGAAGGGATTCACCCCTCCACTTT.

V gene TRBV18 combines with J gene TRBJ2-7, with a weak D call TRBD1 (6 bases). The germline V and J ends were trimmed by 6 bases and 0 bases, with 15 bases remaining between them. Germline V CDR1 and CDR2: KGHSH, LQKENI. This CDR3 has 15 residues. CDR3 in amino acids: CASSSNPGDSYEQYF. CDR3 DNA: TGTGCCAGCTCCTCTAATCCAGGGGACTCCTACGAGCAGTACTTC.

This clonotype was observed a handful of times. The V call is TRBV20-1, the J call TRBJ2-7; TRBD1 is a possible D gene (6 bases). V was clipped by 2 bases and J by 5 bases, with 13 bases between them. The CDR3 covers 13 residues. The germline gives CDR1 DFQATT, CDR2 SNEGSKA (reference sequence). The CDR3 DNA is TGCAGTGCTAGAACAGGGTCGGTCGACGAGCAGTACTTC. This codes for CSARTGSVDEQYF.

V and J are TRBV5-1 and TRBJ1-1, with 8 bases aligning to TRBD1. The CDR3 has 17 amino acids. The ends lost 4 bases at V and 4 bases at J; junction bases unmatched: 15. Germline loops: CDR1 SGHRS, CDR2 YFSETQ. CDR3 DNA sequence: TGCGCCAGCAGCCGACTGCAAGGACAGGGACTAGTCACTGAAGCTTTCTTT. The encoded protein is CASSRLQGQGLVTEAFF.

This clonotype turned up a few times. The rearrangement links TRBV12-3 or TRBV12-4 to TRBJ2-7; 11 bases align to TRBD2. V dropped 5 bases and J dropped 2; count of bases not matched to a gene: 14. This CDR3 spans 18 amino acids. The CDR3 bases are TGTGCCAGCAGTGTCGCCCCTACTAGCGGGAGAAAAGCCTACGAGCAGTACTTC. Residues: CASSVAPTSGRKAYEQYF.

This clonotype was observed a handful of times. The chain recombines TRBV29-1 with TRBJ1-1; D is possibly TRBD1 (6 bases). V dropped 3 bases and J dropped 9 bases, with 8 bases sitting between them. Germline CDR1 and CDR2: SQVTM and ANQGSEA. The CDR3 has 10 amino acids. The chain's CDR3 is CSVEDSKAFF. CDR3 DNA sequence: TGCAGCGTTGAGGACAGTAAAGCTTTCTTT.

The chain joins TRBV7-3 to TRBJ2-7; 9 bases match TRBD1. After removal of 2 bases from V and 5 bases from J, the junction contained 7 bases not matched to a gene. Germline loops: CDR1 SGHTA, CDR2 FQGTGA. The CDR3 spans 15 residues. The CDR3 region is CASSLAGQGSNEQYF. In nucleotides, the CDR3 is TGTGCCAGCAGCTTAGCGGGACAGGGTAGCAACGAGCAGTACTTC.

This clonotype was seen a handful of times. V usage is TRBV20-1 and J usage is TRBJ1-2; 7 bases agree with TRBD1. Germline loops: CDR1 DFQATT, CDR2 SNEGSKA (reference sequence). Losses at the gene ends were 4 bases for V and 1 base for J; bases not matched to a gene: 3. The CDR3 has 13 residues. The CDR3 reads CSATGTDNYGYTF. CDR3 sequence (DNA): TGCAGTGCTACCGGGACAGATAACTATGGCTACACCTTC.

The rearrangement links TRBV20-1 to TRBJ1-6; 8 bases are shared with TRBD1. V shed 0 bases, J shed 10 bases, and the junction held 5 bases outside the gene matches. There are 14 residues in the CDR3. CDR1 and CDR2 (germline): DFQATT, SNEGSKA (reference sequence). CDR3 loop: CSARDRTGRSPLHF. For the CDR3, the DNA is TGCAGTGCTAGAGATCGGACAGGGCGGTCACCCCTCCACTTT.

The chain links TRBV12-3 or TRBV12-4 to TRBJ1-5; 7 bases agree with TRBD1. The CDR3 consists of 15 residues. With V trimmed by 1 base and J by 6 bases, 6 bases remained unmatched. DNA for the CDR3: TGTGCCAGCAGTTTAGGGGCCCAGGGGGGTCAGCCCCAGCATTTT. This encodes CASSLGAQGGQPQHF.